Below, 22 T cell receptor beta chains from the same sample are listed, as sequenced in a study of shared clonotypes between healthy human individuals. Sequencing used immunoSEQ multiplex PCR; TCRdb keeps in-frame clones, though not all of them. The sample includes about a million clones, 76% of them seen just once. Material for sequencing was memory CD4+ T cells sorted from blood. Subset given: CD45RA-negative fraction. The receptors were sampled from a man between 18 and 35 years old in good health.

This clone has a single count. J is TRBJ2-7 and V is TRBV6-5; D call uncertain. V lost 6 bases and J lost 2, with 14 bases in between. The CDR3 consists of 14 residues. Germline CDR1 is MNHEY and CDR2 is SVGAGI. CDR3 sequence reads: CASRSYGSTYEQYF. The CDR3 coding sequence is TGTGCCAGCAGGAGCTATGGCAGCACCTACGAGCAGTACTTC.

This chain connects TRBV5-4 to TRBJ2-7; D is perhaps TRBD1 (6 bases). The CDR3 extends over 16 amino acids. Germline values: CDR1 SGHNT, CDR2 YYREEE (reference sequence). The V and J ends lost 3 bases and 2 bases respectively, with 18 bases between them. CDR3 in amino acids: CASSSPGAGTAYEQYF. CDR3 DNA: TGTGCCAGCAGCTCCCCAGGGGCGGGCACAGCCTACGAGCAGTACTTC.

The CDR3 sequence is CASSPWGSNQPQHF. The CDR3 nucleotides read TGTGCCAGCAGCCCTTGGGGTAGCAATCAGCCCCAGCATTTT. The V and J genes are TRBV6-1 and TRBJ1-5; D gene unclear. Germline V gene lookup returns CDR1 MNHNS and CDR2 SASEGT. There are 14 residues in the CDR3. V was pared by 6 bases and J by 0 bases, with 9 bases between.

The chain links TRBV10-3 to TRBJ2-1; 9 nucleotides match TRBD2. CDR3 size: 14 residues. V gave up 4 bases and J gave up 8 bases; unmatched junction bases: 6. CDR1 and CDR2 (germline): ENHRY, SYGVKD. CDR3 coding DNA: TGTGCCATCAGTGTTTTAGCGGGGGAGGATGAGCAGTTCTTC. Its protein product is CAISVLAGEDEQFF.

The table lists this clone with a few counts. The chain joins TRBV9 to TRBJ2-1; D gene uncertain. V lost 0 bases to trimming and J lost 0 bases, with 7 bases between them. Looked up from germline, CDR1 is SGDLS and CDR2 is YYNGEE. The CDR3 contains 15 residues. CDR3 bases: TGTGCCAGCAGCGTAGGCGGAAACTCCTACAATGAGCAGTTCTTC. This translates into CASSVGGNSYNEQFF.

On this clone itself: The same CDR3 is also encoded by other DNA sequences in this sample. CDR3 protein: CASSLASGPYEQYF. The CDR3 nucleotides read TGTGCCAGCAGCTTAGCTAGCGGACCCTACGAGCAGTACTTC. The rearrangement uses TRBV7-2 and TRBJ2-7, with D perhaps TRBD2 (6 bases). Germline CDR1 is SGHTA and CDR2 is FQGNSA. The CDR3 runs to 14 residues. The V end was cut by 0 bases, the J end by 2 bases, with 8 bases between.

The chain recombines TRBV29-1 with TRBJ1-1; 7 nucleotides match TRBD1. The CDR3 is 13 residues long. After removal of 7 bases from V and 0 bases from J, the junction contained 5 bases not matched to a gene. CDR1 and CDR2 from the germline V gene are SQVTM and ANQGSEA. CDR3 DNA: TGCAGCGGGGGGGACAGTGTGAACACTGAAGCTTTCTTT. Encoded protein: CSGGDSVNTEAFF. Full variable domain (missing parts from reference TRBV29-1 and TRBJ1-1): SAVISQKPSRDICQRGTSLTIQCQVDSQVTMMFWYRQQPGQSLTLIATANQGSEATYESGFVIDKFPISRPNLTFSTLTVSNMSPEDSSIYLCSGGDSVNTEAFFGQGTRLTVV.

A word on this clone: This CDR3 is also generated by other DNA sequences in the sample. In DNA, the CDR3 is TGTGCCAGCTCACCCGGCTTAAGCAATCAGCCCCAGCATTTT. Encoded protein: CASSPGLSNQPQHF. This chain connects TRBV18 to TRBJ1-5; the D is unclear. There are 14 residues in the CDR3. Trimming shortened V by 3 bases and J by 1 base, and 7 bases separated the two germline ends. Germline V CDR1 and CDR2: KGHSH, LQKENI.

The rearrangement links TRBV2 to TRBJ1-2; D not resolved. Germline CDR1 reads SNHLY; CDR2 reads FYNNEI. This CDR3 has 15 residues. Between the trimmed V and J ends, which lost 2 bases and 0 bases, there was a span of 10 bases. This CDR3 reads CASSEYPAANYGYTF. The CDR3 nucleotides are TGTGCCAGCAGTGAATATCCAGCCGCTAACTATGGCTACACCTTC. The variable domain in full, completed from reference TRBV2 and TRBJ1-2, reads EPEVTQTPSHQVTQMGQEVILRCVPISNHLYFYWYRQILGQKVEFLVSFYNNEISEKSEIFDDQFSVERPDGSNFTLKIRSTKLEDSAMYFCASSEYPAANYGYTFGSGTRLTVV.

CDR3 sequence: CASSQALPSGNTGELFF. The CDR3 DNA is TGTGCCAGCAGCCAAGCCTTACCTAGCGGCAACACCGGGGAGCTGTTTTTT. The rearrangement joins TRBV4-2 to TRBJ2-2, with 7 bases matching TRBD2. V lost 1 base to trimming and J lost 2 bases; unmatched junction nucleotides: 7. CDR1 is LGHNA, CDR2 YNFKEQ, per germline. The CDR3 is made up of 17 amino acids.

The genes are TRBV6-5 and TRBJ1-2; 9 bases align to TRBD1. J was trimmed by 3 bases and V by 11 bases; bases with no gene match: 4. This CDR3 comprises 12 residues. CDR1 is MNHEY and CDR2 is SVGAGI in the germline V gene. The CDR3 region is CASQGAYYGYTF. The CDR3, as DNA: TGTGCCTCACAGGGGGCGTACTATGGCTACACCTTC.

The J gene is TRBJ1-2, the V gene TRBV7-2, with TRBD1 matching over 7 bases. Unmatched junction bases numbered 9, after V lost 6 bases and J lost 5 bases. Germline loops: CDR1 SGHTA, CDR2 FQGNSA. The CDR3 covers 14 residues. The CDR3 here is CASRSPGQTYGYTF. CDR3 in DNA: TGTGCCAGCAGAAGCCCGGGACAGACGTATGGCTACACCTTC.

This clone appeared many times. Other DNA sequences from this sample encode an identical CDR3 as well. The rearrangement joins TRBV7-8 to TRBJ1-1, with D unclear. This CDR3 region has 13 residues. Germline V gene lookup returns CDR1 SGHVS and CDR2 FQNEAQ. Trimming removed 1 base at V and 1 base at J, with 4 bases between. The CDR3: CASSLGENTEAFF. In DNA, the CDR3 is TGTGCCAGCAGCTTAGGGGAGAACACTGAAGCTTTCTTT. Full variable domain (remainder filled in from reference TRBV7-8 and TRBJ1-1): GAGVSQSPRYKVAKRGQDVALRCDPISGHVSLFWYQQALGQGPEFLTYFQNEAQLDKSGLPSDRFFAERPEGSVSTLKIQRTQQEDSAVYLCASSLGENTEAFFGQGTRLTVV.

V usage is TRBV6-6 and J usage is TRBJ1-1; 8 bases are a match to TRBD1. The J segment lost 6 bases and the V segment lost 1 base, leaving 4 bases of the junction unmatched. This CDR3 region has 14 residues. Germline values: CDR1 MNHNY, CDR2 SVGAGI (reference sequence). The CDR3 DNA follows: TGTGCCAGCAGTTACTGGACAGGGAGCCCTGAAGCTTTCTTT. Translated, it gives CASSYWTGSPEAFF.

This chain uses TRBV7-2 with TRBJ1-3, with 8 bases lining up with TRBD1. The CDR3 length is 15 residues. Trimming cost V 2 bases and J 3 bases; bases outside gene matches: 3. Per the germline V gene, CDR1 is SGHTA and CDR2 is FQGNSA. CDR3 nucleotide sequence: TGTGCCAGCAGCTTAAACAGGGGGATTGGAAACACCATATATTTT. Translating gives CASSLNRGIGNTIYF.

The chain has TRBV7-2 and TRBJ1-1, with 8 bases that match TRBD1. The V and J ends lost 5 bases and 3 bases, in that order; junction bases with no gene match: 8. The CDR3 is made up of 15 amino acids. The germline gives CDR1 SGHTA, CDR2 FQGNSA. The CDR3 bases are TGTGCCAGCAGCCCTCGAACAGGGGGAGACACTGAAGCTTTCTTT. The encoded protein is CASSPRTGGDTEAFF. The full variable domain, in which reference TRBV7-2 and TRBJ1-1 provide the parts outside the CDR3, is GAGVSQSPSNKVTEKGKDVELRCDPISGHTALYWYRQSLGQGLEFLIYFQGNSAPDKSGLPSDRFSAERTGGSVSTLTIQRTQQEDSAVYLCASSPRTGGDTEAFFGQGTRLTVV.

The rearrangement uses TRBV10-3 and TRBJ2-7, with D perhaps given as TRBD1 or TRBD2 (5 bases each). The CDR3 extends over 14 amino acids. V was cut by 6 bases and J by 3 bases, with 15 bases left in between. Per germline, CDR1 ENHRY and CDR2 SYGVKD. CDR3 loop: CAIREDPTDYEQYF. The CDR3 nucleotides are TGTGCCATCAGGGAGGACCCGACAGACTACGAGCAGTACTTC.

The chain joins TRBV7-8 to TRBJ1-6; possible D gene TRBD1, 5 bases. The V gene's germline CDR1 is SGHVS and CDR2 FQNEAQ. V lost 1 base to trimming and J lost 7 bases, with 14 bases between them. The CDR3 is 16 residues long. In nucleotides, the CDR3 is TGTGCCAGCAGCTTAGTCAGGCAGGGACTGAATTCACCCCTCCACTTT. It translates to CASSLVRQGLNSPLHF.

This clone was observed a handful of times. J is TRBJ1-2 and V is TRBV5-1; 8 nucleotides line up with TRBD1. The trim removed 5 bases at V and 8 bases at J, leaving 14 bases unmatched. Germline assignment: CDR1 SGHRS and CDR2 YFSETQ. The CDR3 loop spans 15 amino acids. The CDR3 DNA reads as TGCGCCAGCAGGGCAGAGACAGGGGCGGGAACGGGCTACACCTTC. Protein product: CASRAETGAGTGYTF.

The V and J genes are TRBV11-2 and TRBJ1-1, with 9 positions matching TRBD1. Trimming took 6 bases from V and 4 from J; bases not matched to a gene: 9. This CDR3 is 15 amino acids long. Germline V CDR1 and CDR2: SGHAT, FQNNGV. DNA of the CDR3: TGTGCCAGCAGTCGAAACAGGGGGCCAGGCACTGAAGCTTTCTTT. Its translation is CASSRNRGPGTEAFF.

The rearrangement joins TRBV7-8 to TRBJ2-3; the match to TRBD2 covers 9 bases. The CDR3 is 17 residues long. With 3 bases clipped from V and 5 bases from J, the junction kept 12 bases outside the gene matches. Germline values: CDR1 SGHVS, CDR2 FQNEAQ. The chain's CDR3 is CASSFVSRLAGQDTQYF. CDR3 nucleotides: TGTGCCAGCAGCTTCGTTTCTCGGCTAGCGGGGCAAGATACGCAGTATTTT.

This chain joins TRBV19 and TRBJ1-6; maybe TRBD1 (5 bases). CDR1 LNHDA and CDR2 SQIVND come from the germline V gene (reference sequence). This CDR3 spans 14 amino acids. Trimming removed 6 bases at V and 7 bases at J, with 13 bases between. The chain's CDR3 is CASSVGRPNSPLHF. The CDR3 bases are TGTGCCAGTAGCGTGGGACGGCCAAATTCACCCCTCCACTTT.